This T cell receptor (beta chain) is drawn from a study of T cells expressing NK-cell markers. Study at large: Out of eight donors sequenced, seven tested HCMV-seropositive and the remaining one seronegative.

This CDR3 spans 12 amino acids. Germline CDR1 reads SQVTM; CDR2 reads ANQGSEA. From its re-call of the 5' RACE reads, TCRdb lists each CDR3 protein once, without DNA. The sample data list around 550,000 distinct CDR3 sequences. This clonotype was obtained from a man aged 18 to 30 in good health. What was sequenced was blood T cells: a sorted CD56 or NKG2C T cell subset, CD4+ or CD8+ T cells, or bulk PBMC T cells (not recorded which). V is TRBV29-1 and J is TRBJ2-3; without DNA, the TCRdb call of TRBD1 cannot be checked. The CDR3 reads CSVGVETDTQYF.